These T cell receptor beta chains were read from a single sample in a study of a mutant IDH1 vaccine in newly diagnosed glioma. No antigen has been identified for these receptors. Clones were read by immunoSEQ multiplex PCR, and TCRdb kept only the in-frame ones, dropping some. Of roughly 30,000 clones in the sample, around 89% are singletons; the top ten hold around 2.6%. Sequenced here: PBMCs, sampled from a glioma patient whose treatment included an IDH1 peptide vaccine. These receptors all stem from a man aged 35 to 55 with glioma. CDR3s include the opening cysteine and the closing phenylalanine or tryptophan. Fields, in order: D gene, clone size, J gene, V gene, CDR3 protein, CDR3 DNA. D genes are given only for firm matches. Clone sizes are given selectively: once, few, many, or a class where the clone is expanded.

TRBD1 NA TRBJ1-1 TRBV7-2 CASSLISRGTGGANTEAFF TGTGCCAGCAGCTTAATCTCCCGTGGGACAGGGGGCGCGAACACTGAAGCTTTCTTT
NA NA TRBJ2-3 TRBV28 CASSEPRQGGPDTQYF TGTGCCAGCAGTGAACCTCGACAGGGAGGGCCAGATACGCAGTATTTT
NA NA TRBJ1-3 TRBV5-1 CASSLHWPSGNTIYF TGCGCCAGCAGCTTGCATTGGCCCTCTGGAAACACCATATATTTT
TRBD2 NA TRBJ2-1 TRBV10-3 CAIRGLAADNEQFF TGTGCCATCAGGGGACTAGCGGCAGACAATGAGCAGTTCTTC
NA NA TRBJ2-7 TRBV4-3 CASSQDRGPYEQYF TGCGCCAGCAGCCAAGATAGGGGTCCCTACGAGCAGTACTTC
NA NA TRBJ2-7 TRBV27 CASSLYGWSSYEQYF TGTGCCAGCAGTTTATACGGTTGGAGCTCCTACGAGCAGTACTTC
NA NA TRBJ1-1 TRBV9 CASSVTGREDTEAFF TGTGCCAGCAGCGTAACCGGCAGGGAGGACACTGAAGCTTTCTTT
NA NA TRBJ1-5 TRBV4-1 CASSQDFGFTQPQHF TGCGCCAGCAGCCAAGATTTCGGCTTTACTCAGCCCCAGCATTTT
TRBD2 once TRBJ2-7 TRBV28 CASSRTSAGEQYF TGTGCCAGCAGTCGGACTAGCGCCGGCGAGCAGTACTTC
NA NA TRBJ1-5 TRBV5-1 CASSLGGSYNQPQHF TGCGCCAGCAGCTTGGGGGGCAGCTACAATCAGCCCCAGCATTTT
NA NA TRBJ1-1 TRBV5-5 CASSPRSEAFF TGTGCCAGCAGCCCTCGGTCTGAAGCTTTCTTT
NA NA TRBJ2-3 TRBV20-1 CSAAAGDTQYF TGCAGTGCCGCGGCGGGAGATACGCAGTATTTT
NA NA TRBJ1-1 TRBV10-3 CAISESLVQRSTEAFF TGTGCCATCAGTGAATCTCTAGTCCAGAGGAGCACTGAAGCTTTCTTT
TRBD2 once TRBJ2-3 TRBV9 CASSPVPGLAGVRDTQYF TGTGCCAGCAGCCCAGTACCGGGACTAGCGGGGGTCAGAGATACGCAGTATTTT
TRBD1 NA TRBJ2-2 TRBV5-4 CASSANRGNTGELFF TGTGCCAGCAGCGCCAACAGGGGGAACACCGGGGAGCTGTTTTTT
NA NA TRBJ2-3 TRBV7-9 CASSLRGGVPDTQYF TGTGCCAGCAGCTTAAGAGGAGGAGTCCCAGATACGCAGTATTTT
NA NA TRBJ1-1 TRBV5-1 CASKEGSYLNTEAFF TGCGCCAGCAAGGAGGGGTCTTACTTGAACACTGAAGCTTTCTTT
NA NA TRBJ1-2 TRBV14 CASSQEGQGHYGYTF TGTGCCAGCAGCCAAGAAGGGCAGGGGCACTATGGCTACACCTTC
NA NA TRBJ2-5 TRBV4-2 CASSQDRLPETQYF TGTGCCAGCAGCCAAGACAGGCTGCCAGAGACCCAGTACTTC
NA NA TRBJ1-2 TRBV5-8 CASSPDNSGYYGYTF TGTGCCAGCAGCCCCGACAATTCAGGCTACTATGGCTACACCTTC